This T cell receptor (beta chain) was sequenced during a study of CD8 T cells in ankylosing spondylitis. The CDR3 spans 12 residues. Germline-derived CDR1 and CDR2 are DFQATT and SNEGSKA (reference sequence). Trimming at V came to 6 bases and at J to 5 bases, leaving 6 bases not matched to a gene. Generation of TCR beta libraries employed quantitative 5'-RACE incorporating molecular barcodes. One entry per CDR3 protein, called by TCRdb with MiXCR from the 5' RACE reads. The table shows 700,000 to 850,000 distinct CDR3 sequences, with 12% occurring only once. Study-wide results and limits: Reports of some motif variants in reactive arthritis synovial fluid and blood predate this one. It was reported that disease-linked clones were significantly enriched in matched ankylosing spondylitis synovial fluid. A motif in TCR beta, a set of about 8 highly homologous variants, appeared characteristic of ankylosing spondylitis blood. In peripheral blood, disease-linked CD8+ clones occurred at relatively low frequencies.

Comment on this clonotype: The antigen is undetermined.

The TCR was taken from a male donor with ankylosing spondylitis. Sequencing was performed on blood, either unsorted or a sorted T cell fraction (not recorded which). The chain combines TRBV20-1 with TRBJ1-1; 7 nucleotides match TRBD1. The CDR3 sequence: CSARTGMTEAFF. The CDR3 coding sequence is TGCAGTGCGCGGACAGGTATGACTGAAGCTTTCTTT.